This is a list of T cell receptor beta chains from one sample in a study of human T cells and chemical hapten exposure. TCRdb itself ran the RACE reads through MiXCR, one entry per CDR3 protein. Seen here are about 160,000 distinct CDR3 sequences, 28% observed once, and the top ten hold around 2.3%. Sequencing was performed on whole blood, taken in connection with sensitization to the hapten diphenylcyclopropenone (DPC). The receptors stem from a woman aged 18-35 years with alopecia areata. Some clones in this sample may be carry-over from other donors' samples. Each CDR3 is given with its conserved first and last residue. D genes are given only for firm matches. Some rows have no size entry. The others give once, few or many, or a class for an expanded clone.

d_call	j_call	v_call	clone_size	cdr3_aa	cdr3_nt
.	TRBJ2-7	TRBV20-1	many	CSVNIGLGSREQYF	TGCAGTGTTAACATAGGTCTAGGATCAAGGGAGCAGTACTTC
.	TRBJ2-1	TRBV12-3/TRBV12-4	.	CASSFPKDPRTSMSWVF	TGTGCCAGCAGTTTTCCGAAGGACCCTAGAACTTCAATGAGCTGGGTCTTC
.	TRBJ2-5	TRBV25-1	.	CASSARAPILETQYF	TGTGCCAGCAGTGCCCGGGCCCCCATTCTGGAGACCCAGTACTTC
.	TRBJ2-5	TRBV4-1	few	CASSQLRSRGTQYF	TGCGCCAGCAGCCAATTACGGTCCCGTGGGACCCAGTACTTC
TRBD1	TRBJ2-1	TRBV4-1	many	CASSQPRDRGNEQFF	TGCGCCAGCAGCCAGCCCCGGGACAGGGGAAATGAGCAGTTCTTC
TRBD2	TRBJ2-1	TRBV24-1	few	CATSDRGLAGRNEQFF	TGTGCCACCAGTGATCGGGGACTAGCGGGGCGAAATGAGCAGTTCTTC
TRBD2	TRBJ2-1	TRBV28	many	CASSLNRGGRDEQFF	TGTGCCAGCAGTTTAAATCGGGGGGGCCGCGATGAGCAGTTCTTC
TRBD1	TRBJ2-1	TRBV5-4	.	CASSFGQGRVDEQFF	TGTGCCAGCAGCTTCGGACAGGGGCGGGTCGATGAGCAGTTCTTC
.	TRBJ2-7	TRBV15	few	CATSRGGTGTEQYF	TGTGCCACCAGCAGAGGAGGGACCGGAACCGAGCAGTACTTC
TRBD2	TRBJ2-7	TRBV10-3	.	CAISDRGLAGSYEQYF	TGTGCCATCAGTGACCGCGGACTAGCGGGTTCCTACGAGCAGTACTTC
TRBD1	TRBJ2-1	TRBV10-3	.	CAISEGQGHYNEQFF	TGTGCCATCAGTGAAGGACAGGGCCACTACAATGAGCAGTTCTTC
.	TRBJ1-4	TRBV20-1	.	CSAGRPHSATNEKLFF	TGCAGTGCTGGCCGTCCCCACAGCGCAACTAATGAAAAACTGTTTTTT
.	TRBJ2-2	TRBV6-4	many	CASSERADGELFF	TGTGCCAGCAGTGAACGGGCGGACGGGGAGCTGTTTTTT
TRBD1	TRBJ1-5	TRBV20-1	.	CSAGGGQSYQPQHF	TGCAGTGCTGGGGGGGGACAGTCATATCAGCCCCAGCATTTT
.	TRBJ1-6	TRBV15	.	CATGARNSPLHF	TGTGCCACCGGGGCTCGGAATTCACCCCTCCACTTT
TRBD1	TRBJ2-7	TRBV9	.	CARGQGSEQYF	TGTGCCAGAGGACAGGGCTCCGAGCAGTACTTC
.	TRBJ2-2	TRBV9	few	CASSAGQSTGELFF	TGTGCCAGCAGCGCCGGACAGTCCACCGGGGAGCTGTTTTTT
TRBD1	TRBJ2-5	TRBV29-1	.	CSVVRQGLGETQYF	TGCAGCGTTGTTCGACAGGGATTAGGAGAGACCCAGTACTTC
TRBD1	TRBJ1-2	TRBV9	.	CASSADRAPINYGYTF	TGTGCCAGCAGCGCGGACAGGGCGCCTATAAACTATGGCTACACCTTC
.	TRBJ1-1	TRBV2	.	CASSFSWDTEAFF	TGTGCCAGCAGTTTTTCCTGGGACACTGAAGCTTTCTTT
TRBD1	TRBJ1-2	TRBV29-1	few	CSVSTGSLFNYGYTF	TGCAGCGTCTCGACAGGGAGCCTTTTTAACTATGGCTACACCTTC
TRBD1	TRBJ2-7	TRBV5-1	.	CASSLTGQGAFNEQYF	TGCGCCAGCAGCTTGACGGGCCAGGGGGCGTTCAACGAGCAGTACTTC
.	TRBJ2-7	TRBV7-2	few	CASSPKLVSGEQYF	TGTGCCAGCAGCCCAAAATTGGTCTCGGGTGAGCAGTACTTC
.	TRBJ2-3	TRBV4-1	few	CASSRDPGGTDTQYF	TGCGCCAGCAGCCGTGACCCTGGGGGTACAGATACGCAGTATTTT
.	TRBJ1-2	TRBV4-1	once	CASSQESGTAYGYTF	TGCGCCAGCAGCCAAGAGAGCGGGACGGCCTATGGCTACACCTTC
TRBD1	TRBJ2-1	TRBV20-1	.	CSARDSGGPYNEQFF	TGCAGTGCTAGAGATTCAGGGGGCCCCTACAATGAGCAGTTCTTC
.	TRBJ2-7	TRBV7-2	.	CASSFGGDLHEQYF	TGTGCCAGCAGCTTTGGGGGAGATCTCCACGAGCAGTACTTC
.	TRBJ1-2	TRBV4-2	many	CASSQDSDNYGYTF	TGTGCCAGCAGCCAGGACAGCGATAACTATGGCTACACCTTC
.	TRBJ2-7	TRBV9	few	CASSPDGTNFYEQYF	TGTGCCAGCAGCCCCGATGGGACGAACTTCTACGAGCAGTACTTC
.	TRBJ2-3	TRBV7-2	few	CASTGLQRDTQYF	TGTGCCAGCACGGGACTCCAGAGGGATACGCAGTATTTT
TRBD2	TRBJ2-5	TRBV14	.	CASSPYRTSGAQETQYF	TGTGCCAGCAGCCCATATCGGACTAGCGGGGCCCAAGAGACCCAGTACTTC
.	TRBJ1-2	TRBV20-1	few	CSASTSDRPIGYGYTF	TGCAGTGCTAGTACTTCGGACAGACCCATAGGGTATGGCTACACCTTC
.	TRBJ1-6	TRBV30	few	CAWRGWTDSPLHF	TGTGCCTGGCGAGGGTGGACCGATTCACCCCTCCACTTT
.	TRBJ2-3	TRBV3-1	.	CASSLGGGPSTDTQYF	TGTGCCAGCAGCCTCGGGGGCGGACCAAGCACAGATACGCAGTATTTT
.	TRBJ1-3	TRBV5-6	few	CASSLPGAGFFSGNTIYF	TGTGCCAGCAGCTTGCCGGGGGCTGGTTTTTTTTCTGGAAACACCATATATTTT
.	TRBJ2-1	TRBV19	many	CASRDAGASSYNEQFF	TGTGCCAGTAGGGATGCGGGGGCTAGCTCCTACAATGAGCAGTTCTTC